This TCR beta chain was found in a study of radiotherapy plus CTLA-4 blockade in lung cancer. Looking at the study overall: 15% to 20% of patients responded objectively, and roughly 30% achieved disease control.

Whole-study results and caveats: Expansion in blood of tumor-derived TCR clones was seen after radiotherapy plus ipilimumab. In blood, early T cell clone dynamics reportedly predicted response best, together with interferon-beta.

Treatment of patients with chemo-refractory metastatic non-small-cell lung cancer consisted of focal radiation plus CTLA-4 blockade with ipilimumab. This CDR3 contains 16 residues. The V gene lost 3 bases and the J gene lost 5 bases, with 18 bases spanning the gap. Germline V CDR1 and CDR2: SGHDT, YYEEEE. Measured with immunoSEQ multiplex PCR; TCRdb has only the in-frame clones, and not every one. The sample has roughly 100,000 clones; about 84% are singletons. As for this clone: The antigen remains unidentified.

V is TRBV5-6 and J is TRBJ1-5; possibly TRBD1 for D (5 bases). Sequencing was performed on peripheral blood, taken from a patient treated with radiotherapy plus ipilimumab. The TCR comes from a human donor with non-small cell lung cancer that progressed on radiotherapy plus ipilimumab. Some clones in this sample may be carry-over from other donors' samples. CDR3 region: CASSYRTSGRYQPQHF. DNA of the CDR3: TGTGCCAGCAGCTACCGGACATCCGGGCGGTATCAGCCCCAGCATTTT.